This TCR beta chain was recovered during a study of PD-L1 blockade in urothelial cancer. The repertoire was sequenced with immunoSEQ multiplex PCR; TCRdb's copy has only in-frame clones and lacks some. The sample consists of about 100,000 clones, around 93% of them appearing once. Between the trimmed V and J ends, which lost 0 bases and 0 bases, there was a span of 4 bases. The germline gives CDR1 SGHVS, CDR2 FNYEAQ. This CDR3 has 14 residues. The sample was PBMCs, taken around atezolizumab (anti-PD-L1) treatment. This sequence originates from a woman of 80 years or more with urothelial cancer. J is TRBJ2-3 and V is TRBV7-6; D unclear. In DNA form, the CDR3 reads TGTGCCAGCAGCTTAGCAACTAGCACAGATACGCAGTATTTT. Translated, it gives CASSLATSTDTQYF.